This entry concerns a single T cell receptor (beta chain). Its antigen is currently not known. Base qualities were left out, and no much larger clone turns up one base away. These data come from a study of blood T cell repertoires in COVID-19 (dated by TCRdb to the early 2020s). Broadly, across the study: The collaborator samples originated in the United States, Italy and Spain and spanned the acute and convalescent phases of COVID-19. The prospective study material was composed of cDNA or gDNA derived from T cells, B-cell-depleted T cells, or PBMCs. Deeply sampled blood TCRbeta repertoires from subjects exposed to, actively infected with, or recovered from COVID-19 were included in the dataset. A freely available public database, intended as a resource for researchers studying the immune response to SARS-CoV-2, is where the repertoires were released. The samples were drawn from two sources: the first 160 participants of the ongoing ImmuneRACE study, and 950 to 1,500 subjects contributed by 6 global collaborators. A de-identified subject ID, COVID-19 status, age in years and sex were almost always included in the sample metadata. HLA class I and class II types, where available, came from metadata supplied by the sample provider rather than from assay-based typing.

The immunoSEQ Assay, a bias-controlled multiplex PCR, was used to amplify TCRbeta CDR3 regions from genomic DNA. As for the authors' bioinformatics: Within the assay, amplification of reference gene primers was used to estimate how many nucleated cells each sample contained. To quantify the absolute abundance of each unique TCRbeta CDR3 rearrangement, sequence reads were collapsed and filtered. For each sample, productive Simpson clonality was calculated by taking the square root of Simpson's diversity index across productive rearrangements. TCRdb retrieved this table from immuneACCESS and kept in-frame rearrangements only. Not all clones are present; in checked studies, unresolved V genes account for under half, and no reason is known for the remainder. The D gene and trimming were derived from the DNA, and the V and J assignments and clone size from that table. This sample has around 170,000 clones in its table, and about four fifths of those were observed once. The ten largest account for roughly an eighth of the sample.

Collaborating institutions collected whole blood in K2EDTA tubes following their own protocols. For TCRbeta analysis, collaborator samples were shipped as frozen whole blood, as isolated PBMCs, or as DNA extracted from either sample type. On the study overall, not on this receptor specifically: Clinical and demographic metadata were provided uncurated, with the amount varying by source and participant.

The CDR3 runs 14 residues from the cysteine to the phenylalanine. Kept here is only the CDR3 DNA, which spans 42 bases and is read in frame from base 1. Relative to germline, V is 5 bases shorter and J is 4 bases shorter, with 14 bases between their ends. CDR1 and CDR2 are drawn from the germline V gene (reference sequence): MNHEY, SMNVEV. The receptor was derived from a man aged 18 to 35 with active or convalescent COVID-19. The chain was built from TRBV27 and TRBJ1-1; a tentative D match to TRBD1 spans 5 bases. Specimen: peripheral blood. The CDR3 sequence is CASSPKSGVTEAFF. The DNA is as follows: TGTGCCAGCAGTCCAAAGTCGGGGGTCACTGAAGCTTTCTTT.